This passage covers 24 T cell receptor beta chains from one sample sequenced in a study of shared T cell receptors in the human thymus. This table comes from immunoSEQ multiplex PCR, and its TCRdb copy is limited to in-frame clones, with some not included. Of 600,000 to 900,000 clones in the sample, approximately 83% were seen once. These data also featured in a second study, about human thymus T cells.

The specimen sequenced was thymocytes. These receptors were taken from a girl younger than two with a congenital heart defect.

The V call is TRBV7-9, the J call TRBJ1-4, with a possible D match to TRBD1 (6 bases). CDR1 and CDR2 from the germline V gene are SEHNR and FQNEAQ (reference sequence). The CDR3 has 17 amino acids. Trimming pared 2 bases from V and 4 bases from J, leaving 17 bases between. This chain's CDR3 is CASSLIGSRGINEKLFF. CDR3 bases: TGTGCCAGCAGCTTAATCGGTAGCAGGGGTATTAATGAAAAACTGTTTTTT.

The J gene is TRBJ1-1, the V gene TRBV7-2; TRBD1 agrees at 7 bases. The CDR3 is made up of 14 amino acids. The junction had 11 bases not matched to a gene; V was cut back by 7 bases and J by 6 bases. Germline values: CDR1 SGHTA, CDR2 FQGNSA. The CDR3: CASTQGTFRSEAFF. CDR3 DNA sequence: TGTGCCAGCACACAGGGGACTTTCCGGTCTGAAGCTTTCTTT.

The V call is TRBV19, the J call TRBJ1-2; no clear D. This CDR3 spans 15 amino acids. Trimming pared 3 bases from V and 4 bases from J, leaving 15 bases between. Germline lookup yields CDR1 LNHDA and CDR2 SQIVND (reference sequence). CDR3 amino acids: CASSIEHSSTYGYTF. In DNA, the CDR3 is TGTGCCAGTAGTATTGAGCATTCTTCTACCTATGGCTACACCTTC. The variable domain in full, with the rest retrieved from reference TRBV19 and TRBJ1-2, is DGGITQSPKYLFRKEGQNVTLSCEQNLNHDAMYWYRQDPGQGLRLIYYSQIVNDFQKGDIAEGYSVSREKKESFPLTVTSAQKNPTAFYLCASSIEHSSTYGYTFGSGTRLTVV.

This chain joins TRBV10-3 and TRBJ2-7; D is unclear. This CDR3 comprises 18 residues. The V gene's germline CDR1 is ENHRY and CDR2 SYGVKD. The V end lost 4 bases, the J end lost 0 bases, and 22 bases lay between the germline ends. CDR3 in DNA: TGTGCCATCAGTGTTGGCCCCAACCTACCAGACAACTCCTACGAGCAGTACTTC. Amino acids: CAISVGPNLPDNSYEQYF.

The rearrangement uses TRBV7-8 and TRBJ1-2; maybe TRBD1 (6 bases). Germline CDR1 reads SGHVS; CDR2 reads FQNEAQ. V was pared by 5 bases and J by 2 bases, with 21 bases between. The CDR3 contains 17 residues. The CDR3: CASSLGQTAVLNYGYTF. The CDR3 DNA is TGTGCCAGCAGCCTAGGACAGACTGCTGTCTTAAACTATGGCTACACCTTC.

V is TRBV4-1 and J is TRBJ1-1; TRBD1 aligns across 9 bases. J gave up 5 bases and V 1 base, and 5 bases lay outside the gene matches. This CDR3 region has 15 residues. Germline V gene data show CDR1 as MGHRA and CDR2 as YSYEKL. CDR3 protein: CASSQAWTGVTEAFF. CDR3 sequence (DNA): TGCGCCAGCAGCCAAGCCTGGACAGGGGTGACTGAAGCTTTCTTT.

This chain links TRBV27 with TRBJ2-7; 7 nucleotides align to TRBD1. This CDR3 has 12 amino acids. Germline trimming cut 6 bases from V and 5 bases from J; bases unmatched to any gene: 4. Germline V gene sequence: CDR1 MNHEY, CDR2 SMNVEV (reference sequence). CDR3 DNA sequence: TGTGCCAGCAGCTACAGGGGAGACGAGCAGTACTTC. Amino acids: CASSYRGDEQYF.

A few counts support this clone. V gene TRBV29-1 combines with J gene TRBJ2-3; TRBD1 is a possible D gene (6 bases). V was shortened by 3 bases and J by 4 bases, with 17 bases between the two germline ends. This CDR3 contains 15 residues. Germline lookup yields CDR1 SQVTM and CDR2 ANQGSEA. The CDR3 DNA reads as TGCAGCGTTGACTCGTGGACAGCAGTCCCAGATACGCAGTATTTT. The encoded protein is CSVDSWTAVPDTQYF.

This clone was counted a few times. This chain uses TRBV7-8 with TRBJ2-1; maybe TRBD1 (6 bases). The CDR3 contains 16 residues. In germline, CDR1 is SGHVS, CDR2 FQNEAQ. The ends were cut back, 5 bases at V and 6 bases at J, with 20 bases in the middle. Written as DNA, the CDR3 is TGTGCCAGCAGCCCAGGATCAGGGGAATGGGGCAATGAGCAGTTCTTC. Translating it yields CASSPGSGEWGNEQFF.

V usage is TRBV11-1 and J usage is TRBJ2-7, with TRBD1 as a possible D gene (6 bases). Between the trimmed V and J ends, which lost 5 bases and 5 bases, there was a span of 22 bases. The CDR3 length is 16 residues. CDR1 is SGHAT and CDR2 is FQDESV in the germline V gene (reference sequence). The CDR3 here is CASSASWFRTANEQYF. Written as DNA, the CDR3 is TGTGCCAGCAGCGCTAGCTGGTTTAGGACAGCGAACGAGCAGTACTTC.

The V gene is TRBV5-1, the J gene TRBJ1-2; D unresolved. The V end lost 4 bases, the J end lost 2 bases, and 3 bases lay between the germline ends. Germline loops: CDR1 SGHRS, CDR2 YFSETQ. The CDR3 is 11 amino acids. The CDR3 loop reads CASSENYGYTF. CDR3 DNA sequence: TGCGCCAGCAGCGAGAACTATGGCTACACCTTC.

The chain recombines TRBV2 with TRBJ1-1; 7 bases are a match to TRBD1. The CDR3 is 13 amino acids. CDR1 and CDR2 from the germline V gene are SNHLY and FYNNEI. The trim removed 5 bases at V and 4 bases at J, leaving 4 bases unmatched. The CDR3 DNA is TGTGCCAGCAGTCCCAGGGACAGCACTGAAGCTTTCTTT. Encoded protein: CASSPRDSTEAFF.

This clone was counted only a few times. The rearrangement links TRBV18 to TRBJ2-7; 8 bases are a match to TRBD1. Germline loops: CDR1 KGHSH, CDR2 LQKENI. J was trimmed by 0 bases and V by 6 bases; bases with no gene match: 7. The CDR3 is 15 residues long. CDR3 amino acids: CASSQGQADSYEQYF. The CDR3 DNA is TGTGCCAGCTCCCAGGGACAGGCGGACTCCTACGAGCAGTACTTC.

The chain uses TRBV5-1 and TRBJ2-1, with 13 bases identical to TRBD2. The CDR3 runs to 19 residues. The V and J ends lost 2 bases and 0 bases, in that order; junction bases with no gene match: 8. Per germline, CDR1 SGHRS and CDR2 YFSETQ. This CDR3 is CASSFRTSGGLSSYNEQFF. Written as DNA, the CDR3 is TGCGCCAGCAGCTTCCGGACTAGCGGGGGCCTTAGCTCCTACAATGAGCAGTTCTTC.

This clone was observed a single time. DNA of the CDR3: TGTGCCAGCAGTGAATACAAGGACAGGGGAGAGGCCAATGAGCAGTTCTTC. Amino acid sequence: CASSEYKDRGEANEQFF. This chain uses TRBV25-1 with TRBJ2-1; TRBD1 aligns across 9 bases. Germline CDR1 reads MGHDK; CDR2 reads SYGVNS. The J segment lost 6 bases and the V segment lost 0 bases, leaving 9 bases of the junction unmatched. The CDR3 length is 17 residues.

This rearrangement joins TRBV28 to TRBJ2-3; the match to TRBD2 covers 7 bases. The ends lost 8 bases at V and 5 bases at J; junction bases unmatched: 16. This CDR3 contains 16 residues. Germline CDR1 MDHEN, CDR2 SYDVKM. CDR3 sequence: CASPPQSGTIGDTQYF. The CDR3 coding sequence is TGTGCCAGCCCTCCACAAAGCGGGACCATTGGAGATACGCAGTATTTT.

V usage is TRBV5-8 and J usage is TRBJ1-2, with TRBD1 matching over 9 bases. The CDR3 contains 16 residues. Germline CDR1 and CDR2: SGHTS and YDEGEE. With 3 bases clipped from V and 4 bases from J, the junction kept 10 bases outside the gene matches. CDR3 residues: CASSYPGQGARYGYTF. Written as DNA, the CDR3 is TGTGCCAGCAGCTACCCGGGACAGGGAGCTCGCTATGGCTACACCTTC. The full variable domain, with the rest looked up from reference TRBV5-8 and TRBJ1-2, is EAGVTQSPTHLIKTRGQQATLRCSPISGHTSVYWYQQALGLGLQFLLWYDEGEERNRGNFPPRFSGRQFPNYSSELNVNALELEDSALYLCASSYPGQGARYGYTFGSGTRLTVV.

The rearrangement links TRBV6-4 to TRBJ1-1; 7 positions agree with TRBD1. The V segment lost 5 bases and the J segment 6 bases; nucleotides outside the gene matches: 9. CDR3 length: 14 residues. CDR1 and CDR2 from the germline V gene are MRHNA and SNTAGT. CDR3 region: CASSSSTGESEAFF. CDR3 nucleotide sequence: TGTGCCAGCAGTTCCTCAACAGGGGAATCTGAAGCTTTCTTT.

The V and J genes are TRBV20-1 and TRBJ1-1; no clear D. V lost 5 bases to trimming and J lost 1 base, with 5 bases between them. The CDR3 extends over 11 amino acids. The germline gives CDR1 DFQATT, CDR2 SNEGSKA (reference sequence). The DNA for the CDR3 is TGCAGTGCTGCAGGGAACACTGAAGCTTTCTTT. Protein product: CSAAGNTEAFF.

The rearrangement joins TRBV6-5 to TRBJ2-7; TRBD1 is a possible D gene (6 bases). Looked up from germline, CDR1 is MNHEY and CDR2 is SVGAGI. V was shortened by 2 bases and J by 2 bases, with 7 bases between the two germline ends. This CDR3 comprises 13 residues. The CDR3, as DNA: TGTGCCAGCAGTTACAGGGGGACCTACGAGCAGTACTTC. Amino acid sequence: CASSYRGTYEQYF.

This rearrangement joins TRBV4-3 to TRBJ1-1; a weak D match, TRBD1 (5 bases). Germline loops: CDR1 LGHNA, CDR2 YSLEER. The CDR3 contains 15 residues. The ends were cut back, 0 bases at V and 0 bases at J, with 8 bases in the middle. The CDR3, as DNA: TGCGCCAGCAGCCAAGATTACAGGTTGAACACTGAAGCTTTCTTT. This translates into CASSQDYRLNTEAFF.

The chain has TRBV6-6 and TRBJ2-5, with 8 bases matching TRBD2. Germline CDR1 MNHNY, CDR2 SVGAGI (reference sequence). CDR3 length: 15 amino acids. V was pared by 6 bases and J by 4 bases, with 10 bases of the junction left unmatched. CDR3 in amino acids: CASRHGLAPPETQYF. CDR3 sequence (DNA): TGTGCCAGCAGACACGGACTAGCCCCTCCAGAGACCCAGTACTTC.

The rearrangement uses TRBV4-3 and TRBJ1-3, with TRBD1 matching over 8 bases. The trim removed 1 base at V and 4 bases at J, leaving 12 bases unmatched. The germline CDR1 and CDR2 sequences are LGHNA and YSLEER. The CDR3 length is 18 residues. The CDR3 region has the DNA TGCGCCAGCAGCCAAGCGAAGGGTCCAGGGGGCACCGGAAACACCATATATTTT. Translation: CASSQAKGPGGTGNTIYF.

As DNA, the CDR3 is TGCGCCAGCAGCCTCACAACAGACGAAATTCACGAGCAGTACTTC. It translates to CASSLTTDEIHEQYF. J is TRBJ2-7 and V is TRBV4-1; no definite D call. The CDR3 spans 15 residues. Trimming shortened V by 4 bases and J by 5 bases, and 18 bases separated the two germline ends. Germline-derived CDR1 and CDR2 are MGHRA and YSYEKL.